This is a list of T cell receptor beta chains from one sample in a study of T cell responses to AZD1222 COVID-19 vaccine. Measured with immunoSEQ multiplex PCR; TCRdb has only the in-frame clones, and not every one. Of about 120,000 clones listed, approximately 85% are singletons. This material consisted of peripheral blood, taken on day 0 of AZD1222 vaccination. The receptors originated from an adult in good health. Each CDR3 is given with its conserved first and last residue. The D gene is left open where the match is weak. A clone size is listed for some rows: how often the clone was seen (once, few, many), or a class if it is expanded.

J	V	size	D	CDR3	DNA
TRBJ1-6	TRBV4-3	-	-	CASSQVSDRMNSPLHF	TGCGCCAGCAGCCAAGTGAGCGACAGGATGAATTCACCCCTCCACTTT
TRBJ2-3	TRBV5-4	once	-	CASSLPTSFDTQYF	TGTGCCAGCAGCCTCCCGACTAGTTTTGATACGCAGTATTTT
TRBJ1-2	TRBV7-3	-	-	CASSLRQNYGYTF	TGTGCCAGCAGCTTAAGACAGAACTATGGCTACACCTTC
TRBJ2-3	TRBV24-1	-	-	CATSDFADASTDTQYF	TGTGCCACCAGTGATTTCGCAGACGCCTCCACAGATACGCAGTATTTT
TRBJ1-5	TRBV2	-	TRBD1	CASSDRGGNQPQHF	TGTGCCAGCAGCGACAGGGGTGGCAATCAGCCCCAGCATTTT
TRBJ2-2	TRBV2	few	TRBD2	CASTSGGSTGELFF	TGTGCCAGCACTAGCGGGGGATCCACCGGGGAGCTGTTTTTT
TRBJ1-2	TRBV3-1/TRBV3-2	-	TRBD1	CASSQGTGVHGYTF	TGTGCCAGCAGCCAAGGGACAGGGGTTCATGGCTACACCTTC
TRBJ1-6	TRBV30	once	-	CAWSYRDSPLHF	TGTGCCTGGAGTTACAGGGATTCACCCCTCCACTTT
TRBJ2-5	TRBV5-1	-	TRBD1	CASSKGTGVETQYF	TGCGCCAGCAGCAAAGGGACAGGGGTAGAGACCCAGTACTTC
TRBJ1-5	TRBV24-1	-	TRBD1	CATSDATGGDQPQHF	TGTGCCACCAGTGATGCGACAGGGGGCGATCAGCCCCAGCATTTT
TRBJ2-5	TRBV12-3/TRBV12-4	-	-	CASSFEAGQTQYF	TGTGCCAGCAGTTTCGAGGCGGGGCAGACCCAGTACTTC
TRBJ2-7	TRBV7-6	-	TRBD1	CASSLPGQRFYEQYF	TGTGCCAGCAGCTTGCCGGGACAGCGTTTCTACGAGCAGTACTTC
TRBJ2-7	TRBV7-2	-	-	CASSLEAENYEQYF	TGTGCCAGCAGCTTAGAAGCAGAAAACTACGAGCAGTACTTC
TRBJ2-7	TRBV19	few	TRBD2	CASRPGLAGGYQEQYF	TGTGCCAGTAGGCCGGGACTAGCGGGAGGCTACCAGGAGCAGTACTTC
TRBJ1-4	TRBV6-4	-	-	CASKETVGNEKLFF	TGTGCCAGCAAAGAGACAGTGGGTAATGAAAAACTGTTTTTT
TRBJ1-2	TRBV25-1	-	-	CASRTTGVYGYTF	TGTGCCAGCAGAACAACTGGGGTCTATGGCTACACCTTC
TRBJ2-1	TRBV10-3	-	-	CATRDLSHNEQFF	TGTGCCACCAGGGACTTATCGCACAATGAGCAGTTCTTC
TRBJ1-5	TRBV3-1/TRBV3-2	few	-	CASSTGYNQPQHF	TGTGCCAGCAGCACAGGGTACAATCAGCCCCAGCATTTT
TRBJ2-7	TRBV27	-	-	CASSRGGAWEQYF	TGTGCCAGCAGTCGAGGAGGGGCGTGGGAGCAGTACTTC
TRBJ2-7	TRBV29-1	-	-	CSGGHGYEQYF	TGCAGCGGGGGTCACGGCTACGAGCAGTACTTC
TRBJ2-7	TRBV5-1	-	-	CASNLAQGTAYEQYF	TGCGCCAGCAACCTCGCACAGGGAACGGCCTACGAGCAGTACTTC
TRBJ2-6	TRBV6-1	-	-	CASSDYSSGANVLTF	TGTGCCAGCAGTGATTACAGCTCTGGGGCCAACGTCCTGACTTTC
TRBJ1-6	TRBV29-1	-	-	CSVGGTHLNSPLHF	TGCAGCGTTGGAGGGACCCACCTTAATTCACCCCTCCACTTT
TRBJ2-7	TRBV9	-	TRBD1	CASSVEDRVLYEQYF	TGTGCCAGCAGCGTAGAGGACAGGGTGCTCTACGAGCAGTACTTC
TRBJ2-3	TRBV19	-	-	CASSRTVTDTQYF	TGTGCCAGTAGTAGGACAGTTACAGATACGCAGTATTTT
TRBJ2-7	TRBV19	-	TRBD1	CASSIRDSPSYEQYF	TGTGCCAGTAGTATCCGGGACAGCCCCTCCTACGAGCAGTACTTC
TRBJ2-7	TRBV4-2	-	-	CASSQGLQAYEQYF	TGTGCCAGCAGCCAAGGACTACAGGCCTACGAGCAGTACTTC
TRBJ2-7	TRBV30	-	TRBD1	CAWTQTGGYEQYF	TGTGCCTGGACCCAGACAGGGGGCTACGAGCAGTACTTC
TRBJ1-6	TRBV6-5	-	-	CASSGRDYNSPLHF	TGTGCCAGCAGCGGACGGGATTATAATTCACCCCTCCACTTT
TRBJ1-1	TRBV30	-	TRBD1	CAWSGGQGVDEAFF	TGTGCCTGGAGTGGGGGACAGGGGGTGGATGAAGCTTTCTTT
TRBJ2-7	TRBV7-9	-	-	CASSLGGGAYEQYF	TGTGCCAGCAGCTTAGGTGGGGGTGCCTACGAGCAGTACTTC
TRBJ1-1	TRBV25-1	-	TRBD1	CASRRTGRDTEAFF	TGTGCCAGCCGTCGGACAGGGAGGGACACTGAAGCTTTCTTT
TRBJ2-3	TRBV5-8	-	-	CASSLALTAGSTDTQYF	TGTGCCAGCAGCTTGGCCCTCACAGCTGGGAGCACAGATACGCAGTATTTT
TRBJ1-4	TRBV6-1	once	TRBD1	CASSEEGQFEKLFF	TGTGCCAGCAGTGAAGAGGGACAGTTTGAAAAACTGTTTTTT
TRBJ1-4	TRBV4-1	few	TRBD1	CASAGQINEKLFF	TGCGCCAGCGCGGGACAGATTAATGAAAAACTGTTTTTT
TRBJ2-7	TRBV7-8	-	TRBD1	CASSLGQYRGAYEQYF	TGTGCCAGCAGCTTAGGGCAATACAGGGGAGCCTACGAGCAGTACTTC
TRBJ1-2	TRBV11-2	few	-	CASGPGGGEGYTF	TGTGCCAGCGGTCCTGGGGGGGGTGAAGGCTACACCTTC
TRBJ2-7	TRBV19	-	-	CASSMIGRYEQYF	TGTGCCAGTAGTATGATCGGGCGGTACGAGCAGTACTTC
TRBJ2-1	TRBV2	-	TRBD2	CASSGTTNEQFF	TGTGCCAGCAGCGGGACTACTAATGAGCAGTTCTTC
TRBJ1-2	TRBV18	-	-	CASSSQGGLSNGYTF	TGTGCCAGCTCAAGCCAGGGCGGTCTATCTAATGGCTACACCTTC
TRBJ1-5	TRBV7-4	-	-	CASPPRGAGSNQPQHF	TGTGCCAGTCCACCGCGAGGTGCCGGGAGCAATCAGCCCCAGCATTTT